Below, 23 T cell receptor beta chains from the same sample are listed, as sequenced in a study of blood T cell repertoires in COVID-19 (dated by TCRdb to 2020 to 2022). The library was generated by the immunoSEQ multiplex PCR assay. Entries here come from immuneACCESS through TCRdb and include only in-frame sequences with V and J called. Some clones fail to appear in such tables; in the studies checked, an unresolved V gene covers under half of the shortfall, and the cause of the remainder is unknown. The sample table lists roughly 160,000 clones, 85% to 90% of them with a count of one. The ten largest clones capture roughly 2% of the sample. Sample: peripheral blood. Source of these receptors: a man aged 50 to 59 who had recovered from COVID-19.

This chain connects TRBV7-9 to TRBJ2-7, with D tentatively TRBD1 (5 bases). Germline assignment: CDR1 SEHNR and CDR2 FQNEAQ (reference sequence). CDR3 length: 13 amino acids. V was clipped by 3 bases and J by 5 bases, with 11 bases between them. CDR3 bases: TGTGCCAGCAGCTTTCCCGACAGCCACGAGCAGTACTTC. Protein: CASSFPDSHEQYF.

The gene calls are TRBV5-1 and TRBJ1-1, with D possibly being TRBD1 (6 bases). Germline V CDR1 and CDR2: SGHRS, YFSETQ. Trimming cost V 6 bases and J 0 bases, with 15 bases left between them. This CDR3 is 15 amino acids long. CDR3 region: CASIPMTGMNTEAFF. For the CDR3, the DNA is TGCGCCAGCATCCCAATGACAGGCATGAACACTGAAGCTTTCTTT. The full variable domain, its missing parts supplied by reference TRBV5-1 and TRBJ1-1, is KAGVTQTPRYLIKTRGQQVTLSCSPISGHRSVSWYQQTPGQGLQFLFEYFSETQRNKGNFPGRFSGRQFSNSRSEMNVSTLELGDSALYLCASIPMTGMNTEAFFGQGTRLTVV.

The V call is TRBV7-2, the J call TRBJ2-7; 8 bases are a match to TRBD1. Germline CDR1 SGHTA, CDR2 FQGNSA. The J segment lost 6 bases and the V segment lost 5 bases, leaving 9 bases of the junction unmatched. The CDR3 spans 14 residues. The CDR3 DNA is TGTGCCAGCAGCCCCGGACAGGGAACTGGCGAGCAGTACTTC. This gives the protein CASSPGQGTGEQYF.

This clone was seen just once. This chain uses TRBV29-1 with TRBJ2-1; TRBD2 agrees at 7 bases. The CDR3 loop spans 14 amino acids. Trimming removed 4 bases from V and 5 bases from J; junction bases left unmatched: 8. CDR1 SQVTM and CDR2 ANQGSEA come from the germline V gene. Written as DNA, the CDR3 is TGCAGCGTTGGGGTGGCGGGGGACCACAATGAGCAGTTCTTC. Encoded protein: CSVGVAGDHNEQFF.

The J gene is TRBJ2-5, the V gene TRBV9; possible D gene TRBD2, 6 bases. The CDR3 runs 13 residues. The germline V and J ends were trimmed by 2 bases and 2 bases, with 7 bases remaining between them. Germline CDR1 and CDR2: SGDLS and YYNGEE. The CDR3 loop reads CASSVEGQETQYF. CDR3 nucleotide sequence: TGTGCCAGCAGCGTGGAGGGACAAGAGACCCAGTACTTC. Using reference TRBV9 and TRBJ2-5 for the parts outside the CDR3, the full variable domain is DSGVTQTPKHLITATGQRVTLRCSPRSGDLSVYWYQQSLDQGLQFLIQYYNGEERAKGNILERFSAQQFPDLHSELNLSSLELGDSALYFCASSVEGQETQYFGPGTRLLVL.

The rearrangement uses TRBV5-1 and TRBJ1-2; 7 nucleotides align to TRBD1. V trimming: 2 bases; J trimming: 8 bases; junction bases outside the gene matches: 3. There are 12 residues in the CDR3. Germline CDR1 reads SGHRS; CDR2 reads YFSETQ. In DNA form, the CDR3 reads TGCGCCAGCAGCTTCACAGGGGAAGGCTACACCTTC. Its translation: CASSFTGEGYTF.

The chain is built from TRBV21-1 and TRBJ2-1; TRBD2, as called in the table, went unchecked against the DNA. TRBV21-1 is termed a pseudogene. This CDR3 has 16 amino acids. The CDR3 loop is CASSKAEREYGNEQFF. The CDR3 DNA reads TGTGCCAGCAGCAAAGCTGAGCGGGAATACGGGAATGAGCAGTTCTTC.

The V and J genes are TRBV5-4 and TRBJ1-1; D might be TRBD1 (5 bases). The CDR3 is made up of 15 amino acids. V was cut by 0 bases and J by 2 bases, with 11 bases left in between. The germline V gene encodes CDR1 SGHNT and CDR2 YYREEE (reference sequence). The CDR3 here is CASSLVGVRNTEAFF. The CDR3 DNA reads TGTGCCAGCAGCTTGGTAGGGGTCCGTAACACTGAAGCTTTCTTT.

V and J are TRBV19 and TRBJ2-7, with 10 bases identical to TRBD2. The CDR3 extends over 14 amino acids. Germline values: CDR1 LNHDA, CDR2 SQIVND (reference sequence). Trimming removed 6 bases from V and 0 bases from J; junction bases left unmatched: 2. The CDR3 coding sequence is TGTGCCAGTAGCTGGACTAGCGGCTCCTACGAGCAGTACTTC. This codes for CASSWTSGSYEQYF.

This clone was seen a single time. CDR3 coding DNA: TGTGCCATCAGTGAGTCGAGGGGACAGGGGGCCTACGAGCAGTACTTC. This translates into CAISESRGQGAYEQYF. The chain is built from TRBV10-3 and TRBJ2-7, with 11 bases aligning to TRBD1. This CDR3 has 16 amino acids. Per germline, CDR1 ENHRY and CDR2 SYGVKD. J was trimmed by 2 bases and V by 0 bases; bases with no gene match: 3.

The rearrangement links TRBV5-4 to TRBJ2-3; D remains ambiguous. V was trimmed by 4 bases and J by 2 bases, leaving 11 bases between them. Germline-derived CDR1 and CDR2 are SGHNT and YYREEE (reference sequence). The length of the CDR3 is 14 residues. Here the CDR3 reads CASSPTADTDTQYF. The CDR3, as DNA: TGTGCCAGCAGCCCTACGGCGGACACAGATACGCAGTATTTT. Based on the CDR3 plus reference TRBV5-4 and TRBJ2-3, the full variable domain is ETGVTQSPTHLIKTRGQQVTLRCSSQSGHNTVSWYQQALGQGPQFIFQYYREEENGRGNFPPRFSGLQFPNYSSELNVNALELDDSALYLCASSPTADTDTQYFGPGTRLTVL.

This clone was found a few times. The V and J genes are TRBV4-3 and TRBJ2-2; tentatively, D is TRBD2 (5 bases). This CDR3 has 16 amino acids. Trimming left V 4 bases short and J 6 bases short, with 18 bases between. The germline V gene encodes CDR1 LGHNA and CDR2 YSLEER. CDR3 DNA sequence: TGCGCCAGCAGCCTCGGACTGAGTCTGGAGGCCGGGGAGCTGTTTTTT. Protein: CASSLGLSLEAGELFF.

Remarks on this clone: At the DNA level, this CDR3 is encoded by other sequences in the same sample as well. The genes are TRBV28 and TRBJ1-5; D gene ambiguous. Germline loops: CDR1 MDHEN, CDR2 SYDVKM. The CDR3 consists of 13 residues. V dropped 3 bases and J dropped 4 bases, with 7 bases sitting between them. For the CDR3, the DNA is TGTGCCAGCAGTTTGACGGGTAATCAGCCCCAGCATTTT. It specifies CASSLTGNQPQHF.

The chain links TRBV5-5 to TRBJ2-5; 9 bases match TRBD1. CDR3 length: 14 residues. The germline V gene has CDR1 SGHKS and CDR2 YYEKEE (reference sequence). Unmatched junction bases numbered 3, after V lost 2 bases and J lost 4 bases. As DNA, the CDR3 is TGTGCCAGCAGCTTCGGGACAGGGAGAGAGACCCAGTACTTC. Translation gives CASSFGTGRETQYF.

The chain couples TRBV7-2 to TRBJ1-1; 9 bases line up with TRBD1. The J segment lost 6 bases and the V segment lost 5 bases, leaving 7 bases of the junction unmatched. CDR3 length equals 14 residues. The germline gives CDR1 SGHTA, CDR2 FQGNSA. CDR3 region: CASSKQTGGPEAFF. As DNA, the CDR3 is TGTGCCAGCAGCAAACAAACAGGGGGCCCTGAAGCTTTCTTT.

Written as DNA, the CDR3 is TGCGCCAGCAGCTTGCGGGGACAGGGGTCAGATACGCAGTATTTT. This codes for CASSLRGQGSDTQYF. The chain carries TRBV5-1 and TRBJ2-3; 10 bases fit TRBD1. The CDR3 spans 15 residues. Trimming cost V 1 base and J 4 bases; bases outside gene matches: 3. Germline V gene data show CDR1 as SGHRS and CDR2 as YFSETQ.

This clone has just one count. CDR3 region: CASSPPEPRNEQFF. The CDR3 DNA sequence: TGTGCCAGCAGTCCTCCCGAACCCAGGAATGAGCAGTTCTTC. The chain is built from TRBV28 and TRBJ2-1; D unresolved. The CDR3 covers 14 residues. Germline V lookup: CDR1 MDHEN, CDR2 SYDVKM. V was clipped by 5 bases and J by 7 bases, with 15 bases between them.

The chain uses TRBV7-8 and TRBJ2-7; TRBD1 agrees at 10 bases. V trimming: 4 bases; J trimming: 4 bases; junction bases outside the gene matches: 22. The CDR3 is made up of 20 amino acids. Germline-derived CDR1 and CDR2 are SGHVS and FQNEAQ. This CDR3 is CASSSQTGQGTTSKKYEQYF. The CDR3 DNA reads as TGTGCCAGCAGCTCACAAACGGGACAGGGGACTACCTCAAAGAAGTACGAGCAGTACTTC.

The CDR3 nucleotides are TGTGCCAGCAGCTTAGGTGGAGGAGGGGGCGAGACCCAGTACTTC. Encoded protein: CASSLGGGGGETQYF. The chain combines TRBV7-9 with TRBJ2-5, with TRBD1 as a possible D gene (7 bases). This CDR3 contains 15 residues. Germline CDR1 is SEHNR and CDR2 is FQNEAQ (reference sequence). V lost 1 base and J 5 bases, leaving 14 bases between the germline ends.

V is TRBV5-1 and J is TRBJ2-1, with a tentative D call TRBD1 (7 bases). The CDR3 contains 15 residues. Germline loops: CDR1 SGHRS, CDR2 YFSETQ. V was shortened by 4 bases and J by 8 bases, with 19 bases between the two germline ends. CDR3 loop: CASSEGAGTRDEQFF. CDR3 DNA sequence: TGCGCCAGCAGCGAGGGGGCGGGGACCAGGGATGAGCAGTTCTTC.

The chain is built from TRBV11-2 and TRBJ1-2; 8 nucleotides match TRBD1. This CDR3 is built from 15 residues. V trimming: 3 bases; J trimming: 5 bases; junction bases outside the gene matches: 8. Germline CDR1 reads SGHAT; CDR2 reads FQNNGV. As DNA, the CDR3 is TGTGCCAGCAGCTTGTCCCAGGGGGCGCAGTATGGCTACACCTTC. It specifies CASSLSQGAQYGYTF.

This chain links TRBV6-2 or TRBV6-3 with TRBJ2-7; D is possibly TRBD1 (6 bases). The ends were cut back, 5 bases at V and 3 bases at J, with 11 bases in the middle. There are 13 residues in the CDR3. CDR1 is MNHEY, CDR2 SVGEGT, per germline. CDR3 nucleotide sequence: TGTGCCAGCAGTCCAGAGGGGGACTACGAGCAGTACTTC. Translating it yields CASSPEGDYEQYF.

This clone was seen a single time. The chain couples TRBV5-6 to TRBJ1-1; 7 bases fit TRBD1. V gave up 3 bases and J gave up 0 bases; unmatched junction bases: 5. CDR3 length: 15 residues. Germline values: CDR1 SGHDT, CDR2 YYEEEE. The DNA for the CDR3 is TGTGCCAGCAGCTATCCGGGACAGCTGAACACTGAAGCTTTCTTT. Protein: CASSYPGQLNTEAFF.